This entry lists 21 T cell receptor beta chains sequenced from one sample in a study of T cell repertoires in cytomegalovirus infection (dated by TCRdb to about 2019). The reads were generated on an Illumina HiSeq 1500. In TCRdb, the public reads were trimmed at Q25 with fastp and aligned with MiXCR, with productive beta chains retained. Rows are combined by CDR3 protein, so each entry shows the most common genes and DNA. The table for this sample lists 200,000 or so distinct CDR3 sequences; roughly 27% of them were counted only once. 30% to 35% of the sample is taken by the ten largest. The sample was PBMCs. The receptors come from a human donor in good health (CMV status not recorded). Some clones in this sample may be carry-over from other donors' samples.

The chain employs TRBV15 and TRBJ1-1; no reliable D call. V was shortened by 3 bases and J by 1 base, with 12 bases between the two germline ends. Germline CDR1 is LNHNV and CDR2 is YYDKDF (reference sequence). The CDR3 runs to 15 residues. The chain's CDR3 is CATSRDRSGNTEAFF. The CDR3 coding sequence is TGTGCCACCAGCAGGGACCGGTCAGGGAACACTGAAGCTTTCTTT.

This clonotype was seen a handful of times. The V gene is TRBV19, the J gene TRBJ1-1; D is unresolved. CDR1 LNHDA and CDR2 SQIVND come from the germline V gene (reference sequence). CDR3 length equals 14 residues. Trimming shortened V by 8 bases and J by 3 bases, and 16 bases separated the two germline ends. The DNA of the CDR3 is TGTGCCAGTTCTTTAACCTTTGGGGACACTGAAGCTTTCTTT. It codes for CASSLTFGDTEAFF.

The sample holds a few counts of this clonotype. V and J are TRBV27 and TRBJ1-6; 7 nucleotides agree with TRBD1. The trim removed 3 bases at V and 3 bases at J, leaving 8 bases unmatched. CDR3 size: 17 residues. Looked up from germline, CDR1 is MNHEY and CDR2 is SMNVEV (reference sequence). The DNA for the CDR3 is TGTGCCAGCAGTTTCGACAGGGACCCCGACTATAATTCACCCCTCCACTTT. It codes for CASSFDRDPDYNSPLHF.

J is TRBJ2-3 and V is TRBV6-2 or TRBV6-3; D could derive from TRBD1 or TRBD2 (5 bases each). The CDR3 sequence is 17 residues long. Looked up from germline, CDR1 is MNHEY and CDR2 is SVGEGT. V gave up 2 bases and J gave up 0 bases, with 15 bases separating them. This CDR3 reads CASSYSPGTPSTDTQYF. The CDR3 nucleotides read TGTGCCAGCAGTTACAGCCCCGGGACGCCCAGCACAGATACGCAGTATTTT.

This chain joins TRBV7-2 and TRBJ2-4, with 8 bases matching TRBD2. V lost 4 bases, J lost 0 bases, and 14 bases stayed unmatched. The CDR3 contains 19 residues. The germline gives CDR1 SGHTA, CDR2 FQGNSA. CDR3 protein: CASSWSGGRNYLAKNIQYF. The CDR3 nucleotides read TGTGCCAGCAGCTGGAGCGGGGGCCGTAACTACCTAGCCAAAAACATTCAGTACTTC.

This clonotype was found many times. This chain joins TRBV4-1 and TRBJ1-2, with a weak D call TRBD1 (5 bases). The CDR3 sequence is 14 residues long. Germline lookup yields CDR1 MGHRA and CDR2 YSYEKL. Trimming stripped 2 bases from V and 8 bases from J, with 15 bases between. CDR3 sequence: CASSQPSGGVGYTF. The CDR3 nucleotides read TGCGCCAGCAGCCAACCCTCGGGAGGGGTCGGCTACACCTTC.

The V and J genes are TRBV12-5 and TRBJ2-3; D not resolved. Germline V gene lookup returns CDR1 LGHNT and CDR2 FRNRAP. The length of the CDR3 is 13 residues. With 4 bases removed from V and 3 bases from J, the gap between germline ends came to 8 bases. The CDR3 DNA reads TGTGCTAGTGGTTCCCAACAGACAGATACGCAGTATTTT. The encoded protein is CASGSQQTDTQYF.

The V and J genes are TRBV30 and TRBJ2-5, with D perhaps given as TRBD1 or TRBD2 (6 bases each). Germline values: CDR1 GTSNPN, CDR2 SVGIG (reference sequence). The length of the CDR3 is 15 residues. V was clipped by 0 bases and J by 5 bases, with 16 bases between them. In nucleotides, the CDR3 is TGTGCCTGGAGTGTCTCTACGGGGGCTGGGGAGACCCAGTACTTC. As protein: CAWSVSTGAGETQYF.

This clonotype appeared a few times. The rearrangement uses TRBV12-3 or TRBV12-4 and TRBJ1-1; D remains unclear. V lost 6 bases, J lost 1 base, and 9 bases lay in between. The CDR3 extends over 13 amino acids. The CDR3 is CASRPKTNTEAFF. The CDR3 DNA follows: TGTGCCAGCAGGCCGAAGACGAACACTGAAGCTTTCTTT.

This clonotype was seen a few times. The chain employs TRBV19 and TRBJ1-4; 8 bases are shared with TRBD1. The CDR3 has 15 residues. The germline V gene has CDR1 LNHDA and CDR2 SQIVND (reference sequence). V trimming: 7 bases; J trimming: 3 bases; junction bases outside the gene matches: 7. The CDR3 loop reads CASNSQGEANEKLFF. Written as DNA, the CDR3 is TGTGCCAGTAACTCACAGGGGGAAGCTAATGAAAAACTGTTTTTT.

The chain recombines TRBV6-6 with TRBJ2-7; the D is unclear. The ends were cut back, 5 bases at V and 7 bases at J, with 12 bases in the middle. Per the germline V gene, CDR1 is MNHNY and CDR2 is SVGAGI (reference sequence). This CDR3 is built from 12 residues. CDR3 protein: CASSPSGREQYF. CDR3 in DNA: TGTGCCAGCAGTCCGTCGGGCAGAGAGCAGTACTTC.

The chain links TRBV7-6 to TRBJ1-2; TRBD1 matches 7 bases. Unmatched junction bases numbered 15, after V lost 6 bases and J lost 8 bases. Germline CDR1 is SGHVS and CDR2 is FNYEAQ. CDR3 size: 15 residues. CDR3 region: CASSPYHGTAKGYTF. CDR3 DNA sequence: TGTGCCAGCAGTCCTTATCACGGGACAGCCAAGGGCTACACCTTC.

This clonotype was recorded a few times. The chain is built from TRBV19 and TRBJ1-1, with D possibly TRBD1 on 5 matching bases. The germline CDR1 and CDR2 sequences are LNHDA and SQIVND (reference sequence). V was clipped by 6 bases and J by 3 bases, with 17 bases between them. The CDR3 length is 15 residues. The CDR3, as DNA: TGTGCCAGTAGCCCCATGCGGGCCAGGGACACTGAAGCTTTCTTT. Amino acids: CASSPMRARDTEAFF.

This clonotype occurred once. The chain links TRBV7-9 to TRBJ2-1; 12 nucleotides agree with TRBD2. This CDR3 has 15 amino acids. V was pared by 5 bases and J by 5 bases, with 4 bases of the junction left unmatched. CDR1 and CDR2 from the germline V gene are SEHNR and FQNEAQ (reference sequence). CDR3 protein: CASSRLAGAHNEQFF. In DNA, the CDR3 is TGTGCCAGCAGCAGACTAGCGGGGGCACACAATGAGCAGTTCTTC.

The rearrangement links TRBV6-1 to TRBJ1-1; unclear D gene. Germline V gene lookup returns CDR1 MNHNS and CDR2 SASEGT. Deletions cut 5 bases from V and 7 bases from J, with 8 bases between. The CDR3 contains 11 residues. The CDR3 is CASSYGYEAFF. The CDR3 DNA is TGTGCCAGCAGTTACGGATATGAAGCTTTCTTT.

In its sample, this clonotype was seen many times. The chain uses TRBV7-8 and TRBJ2-3; TRBD2 aligns across 14 bases. V trimming: 5 bases; J trimming: 9 bases; junction bases outside the gene matches: 10. The CDR3 extends over 16 amino acids. CDR1 is SGHVS, CDR2 FQNEAQ, per germline. The CDR3 DNA reads as TGTGCCAGCAGCACGGGACTAGCGGGGGCAGGGAGCACGCAGTATTTT. Residues: CASSTGLAGAGSTQYF.

This clonotype was detected many times. V gene TRBV7-8 combines with J gene TRBJ2-1; 11 bases match TRBD2. CDR3 size: 13 residues. Per the germline V gene, CDR1 is SGHVS and CDR2 is FQNEAQ. The V segment lost 3 bases and the J segment 15 bases; nucleotides outside the gene matches: 7. This CDR3 is CASSFLAGGQRFF. DNA of the CDR3: TGTGCCAGCAGCTTCTTAGCGGGGGGGCAGAGGTTCTTC.

V usage is TRBV2 and J usage is TRBJ2-2; no definite D call. The CDR3 is 15 amino acids. Per the germline V gene, CDR1 is SNHLY and CDR2 is FYNNEI. V lost 7 bases and J 1 base, leaving 13 bases between the germline ends. The DNA for the CDR3 is TGTGCCAGCACCTCCGACACCATGAACACCGGGGAGCTGTTTTTT. It yields the protein CASTSDTMNTGELFF.

This rearrangement joins TRBV20-1 to TRBJ1-4, with TRBD1 identical over 7 bases. Losses at the gene ends were 2 bases for V and 3 bases for J; bases not matched to a gene: 6. Germline V gene sequence: CDR1 DFQATT, CDR2 SNEGSKA (reference sequence). The CDR3 is 15 residues long. CDR3 protein: CSARSGTASNEKLFF. The CDR3 DNA reads TGCAGTGCTAGATCCGGGACAGCTTCTAATGAAAAACTGTTTTTT.

This clonotype was counted only a few times. V and J are TRBV5-4 and TRBJ1-4, with a tentative D call TRBD1 (5 bases). Per the germline V gene, CDR1 is SGHNT and CDR2 is YYREEE (reference sequence). This CDR3 contains 14 residues. The V gene lost 6 bases and the J gene lost 6 bases, with 15 bases spanning the gap. In DNA form, the CDR3 reads TGTGCCAGCACCTTTGACAGAGGACATGAAAAACTGTTTTTT. It specifies CASTFDRGHEKLFF. Variable domain in full (rest from reference TRBV5-4 and TRBJ1-4): ETGVTQSPTHLIKTRGQQVTLRCSSQSGHNTVSWYQQALGQGPQFIFQYYREEENGRGNFPPRFSGLQFPNYSSELNVNALELDDSALYLCASTFDRGHEKLFFGSGTQLSVL.

The chain recombines TRBV7-2 with TRBJ2-7; no firm D call. The length of the CDR3 is 13 residues. Trimming pared 2 bases from V and 3 bases from J, leaving 8 bases between. From germline, CDR1 is SGHTA and CDR2 FQGNSA. The CDR3 DNA follows: TGTGCCAGCAGCTTACCCCCCCTCTACGAGCAGTACTTC. Translation: CASSLPPLYEQYF.